One sample yielded the 21 T cell receptor beta chains listed below, sequenced in a study of blood T cell repertoires in COVID-19. Libraries were prepared by immunoSEQ multiplex PCR; TCRdb keeps only in-frame clonotypes and omits some of them. The table lists about 400,000 clones, more than 85% of them singletons. The sample consisted of peripheral blood. All receptors derive from a human donor in a cohort sampled during active COVID-19.

The V call is TRBV4-2, the J call TRBJ1-2; D is ambiguous. CDR3 length: 16 residues. The V end lost 1 base, the J end lost 10 bases, and 22 bases lay between the germline ends. The V gene's germline CDR1 is LGHNA and CDR2 YNFKEQ. CDR3: CASSQAPTDYDFDYTF. CDR3 DNA sequence: TGTGCCAGCAGCCAAGCCCCAACAGACTACGATTTTGACTACACCTTC.

This clone was observed a single time. The genes are TRBV5-5 and TRBJ2-7; 10 bases line up with TRBD2. In germline, CDR1 is SGHKS, CDR2 YYEKEE (reference sequence). The CDR3 is 15 amino acids. J lost 4 bases, V lost 0 bases, and 4 bases had no gene match. The CDR3 is CASSLVASGSYEQYF. The CDR3, as DNA: TGTGCCAGCAGCTTGGTGGCTAGCGGGAGTTACGAGCAGTACTTC.

This chain uses TRBV29-1 with TRBJ1-6; the D gene is possibly TRBD1 (5 bases). Trimming took off 7 bases at V and 8 bases at J, with 18 bases between the two ends. Germline CDR1 is SQVTM and CDR2 is ANQGSEA. The CDR3 covers 14 residues. For the CDR3, the DNA is TGCAGCGCTAGAGACACTCGCAGGGATTCACCCCTCCACTTT. Translation: CSARDTRRDSPLHF.

The V and J genes are TRBV6-5 and TRBJ2-3; D might be TRBD1 (6 bases). The CDR3 totals 14 residues. Germline values: CDR1 MNHEY, CDR2 SVGAGI. V lost 6 bases and J 2 bases, leaving 12 bases between the germline ends. CDR3 DNA sequence: TGTGCCAGCAGCGGACAGCCTTTCACAGATACGCAGTATTTT. Encoded protein: CASSGQPFTDTQYF.

The J gene is TRBJ2-6, the V gene TRBV5-1; TRBD1 might be the D (6 bases). The V gene lost 4 bases and the J gene lost 2 bases, with 13 bases spanning the gap. The CDR3 loop spans 16 amino acids. Germline CDR1 is SGHRS and CDR2 is YFSETQ. Here the CDR3 reads CASSVGQIAGANVLTF. In DNA form, the CDR3 reads TGCGCCAGCAGCGTCGGACAGATAGCTGGGGCCAACGTCCTGACTTTC.

The table lists this clone with many counts. V is TRBV6-2 or TRBV6-3 and J is TRBJ2-1, with TRBD2 matching 10 bases. The V gene end was trimmed by 4 bases and the J gene end by 3 bases; junction bases not matched to a gene: 0. Germline V gene lookup returns CDR1 MNHEY and CDR2 SVGEGT. The CDR3 is 14 amino acids. The CDR3 DNA is TGTGCCAGCAGTTCTAGCGGGAGCTACAATGAGCAGTTCTTC. This sequence encodes CASSSSGSYNEQFF.

The chain is built from TRBV5-5 and TRBJ2-6; D might be TRBD2 (6 bases). CDR3 length: 14 amino acids. V was pared by 5 bases and J by 4 bases, with 10 bases between. The germline V gene encodes CDR1 SGHKS and CDR2 YYEKEE (reference sequence). The CDR3, as DNA: TGTGCCAGCAGTCTGGCGGGAGGGGCCAACGTCCTGACTTTC. Encoded protein: CASSLAGGANVLTF.

This clone was observed at least ten times. The chain uses TRBV6-1 and TRBJ2-7; TRBD2 aligns across 8 bases. CDR3 length equals 15 residues. Germline V gene data show CDR1 as MNHNS and CDR2 as SASEGT. Trimming cost V 1 base and J 6 bases; bases outside gene matches: 8. This CDR3 is CASSEDIAGPLEQYF. The CDR3 region has the DNA TGTGCCAGCAGTGAAGATATAGCGGGACCTCTCGAGCAGTACTTC.

The CDR3 sequence is CASSWGLAGGPNEQFF. In nucleotides, the CDR3 is TGTGCCAGCAGTTGGGGACTAGCGGGAGGGCCTAATGAGCAGTTCTTC. The chain carries TRBV6-5 and TRBJ2-1; TRBD2 aligns across 16 bases. The V gene end was trimmed by 4 bases and the J gene end by 7 bases; junction bases not matched to a gene: 4. Germline V CDR1 and CDR2: MNHEY, SVGAGI. The CDR3 totals 16 residues.

The gene calls are TRBV19 and TRBJ1-1; 8 bases agree with TRBD1. The CDR3 runs to 12 residues. Germline V gene data show CDR1 as LNHDA and CDR2 as SQIVND (reference sequence). With V trimmed by 9 bases and J by 7 bases, 7 bases remained unmatched. For the CDR3, the DNA is TGTGCCAGCCGCAGGGGGCGAGGTGAAGCTTTCTTT. Protein product: CASRRGRGEAFF.

Here the CDR3 DNA reads TGTGCCAGCAGTCGGGGGATGGTCACTGAAGCTTTCTTT. It codes for CASSRGMVTEAFF. The V gene is TRBV6-5, the J gene TRBJ1-1, with TRBD1 as a possible D gene (5 bases). V dropped 5 bases and J dropped 4 bases, with 11 bases sitting between them. Per the germline V gene, CDR1 is MNHEY and CDR2 is SVGAGI. The CDR3 covers 13 residues.

This clone was seen a few times. The chain is built from TRBV3-1 (or the pseudogene TRBV3-2) and TRBJ2-7; 8 nucleotides line up with TRBD1. V shed 4 bases and J 3 bases; nucleotides not matched to a gene: 5. There are 14 residues in the CDR3. Per germline, CDR1 LGHDT and CDR2 YNNKEL (reference sequence). The CDR3: CASSPGTGFYEQYF. The CDR3 bases are TGTGCCAGCAGCCCCGGGACAGGATTCTACGAGCAGTACTTC.

The gene calls are TRBV11-2 and TRBJ1-1; possible D gene TRBD1, 5 bases. The CDR3 contains 14 residues. The germline V and J ends were trimmed by 0 bases and 7 bases, with 12 bases remaining between them. Germline CDR1 and CDR2: SGHAT and FQNNGV. DNA for the CDR3: TGTGCCAGCAGCTTAGAACAAGGGGCGGTTGAAGCTTTCTTT. This translates into CASSLEQGAVEAFF.

The chain couples TRBV19 to TRBJ1-1, with D uncertain. V lost 4 bases and J 6 bases, leaving 9 bases between the germline ends. Germline-derived CDR1 and CDR2 are LNHDA and SQIVND (reference sequence). There are 12 residues in the CDR3. The chain's CDR3 is CASSTGGPEAFF. CDR3 sequence (DNA): TGTGCCAGTAGTACAGGTGGTCCTGAAGCTTTCTTT. Full variable domain (rest looked up from reference TRBV19 and TRBJ1-1): DGGITQSPKYLFRKEGQNVTLSCEQNLNHDAMYWYRQDPGQGLRLIYYSQIVNDFQKGDIAEGYSVSREKKESFPLTVTSAQKNPTAFYLCASSTGGPEAFFGQGTRLTVV.

This clone was recorded only once. This sequence joins TRBV7-2 and TRBJ2-1, with 10 bases aligning to TRBD2. Germline CDR1 and CDR2: SGHTA and FQGNSA. Trimming cost V 4 bases and J 6 bases; bases outside gene matches: 6. This CDR3 contains 15 residues. The CDR3 here is CASSSSTSGFNEQFF. CDR3 DNA: TGTGCCAGCAGCTCCTCGACTAGCGGGTTCAATGAGCAGTTCTTC.

This chain uses TRBV6-6 with TRBJ2-3; D is perhaps TRBD2 (5 bases). The V gene lost 6 bases and the J gene lost 6 bases, with 19 bases spanning the gap. The CDR3 runs to 15 residues. Germline values: CDR1 MNHNY, CDR2 SVGAGI (reference sequence). The CDR3 DNA sequence: TGTGCCAGCAGCAACTCGAGGGATCTAACGGATACGCAGTATTTT. This translates into CASSNSRDLTDTQYF.

This chain uses TRBV12-3 or TRBV12-4 with TRBJ1-6; D not certain. V was cut by 3 bases and J by 10 bases, with 7 bases left in between. CDR3 length equals 12 residues. In DNA, the CDR3 is TGTGCCAGCAGTTTTGGGAGATCACCCCTCCACTTT. Translated, it gives CASSFGRSPLHF.

With regard to this clone: The CDR3 ends on some other residue instead of the conserved phenylalanine or tryptophan, so this is likely a read error. The DNA is left out, because the CDR3 cannot be placed on it with certainty; the CDR3 is given as TCRdb lists it. The chain employs TRBV7-2 and TRBJ1-6. Germline loops: CDR1 SGHTA, CDR2 FQGNSA. The CDR3 extends over 9 residues, inclusive of both ends. CDR3 sequence reads: CASSLIVLI.

The chain has TRBV28 and TRBJ2-7; D perhaps matches TRBD2 (5 bases). Germline CDR1 and CDR2: MDHEN and SYDVKM. The germline V and J ends were trimmed by 5 bases and 5 bases, with 19 bases remaining between them. This CDR3 comprises 15 residues. CDR3 amino acids: CASSPRTDTTHEQYF. Written as DNA, the CDR3 is TGTGCCAGCAGTCCGAGGACTGACACTACGCACGAGCAGTACTTC. Based on the CDR3 plus reference TRBV28 and TRBJ2-7, the full variable domain is DVKVTQSSRYLVKRTGEKVFLECVQDMDHENMFWYRQDPGLGLRLIYFSYDVKMKEKGDIPEGYSVSREKKERFSLILESASTNQTSMYLCASSPRTDTTHEQYFGPGTRLTVT.

The CDR3: CASSRDTSYEQYF. The CDR3 DNA reads TGTGCCAGCAGCCGGGACACCTCCTACGAGCAGTACTTC. The V and J genes are TRBV28 and TRBJ2-7; D is perhaps TRBD1 (6 bases). The CDR3 spans 13 residues. The ends were cut back, 6 bases at V and 0 bases at J, with 9 bases in the middle. Germline CDR1 is MDHEN and CDR2 is SYDVKM. Based on the CDR3 plus reference TRBV28 and TRBJ2-7, the full variable domain is DVKVTQSSRYLVKRTGEKVFLECVQDMDHENMFWYRQDPGLGLRLIYFSYDVKMKEKGDIPEGYSVSREKKERFSLILESASTNQTSMYLCASSRDTSYEQYFGPGTRLTVT.

This chain links TRBV19 with TRBJ2-7; maybe TRBD1 (5 bases). Germline lookup yields CDR1 LNHDA and CDR2 SQIVND (reference sequence). The CDR3 consists of 14 residues. With 3 bases removed from V and 9 bases from J, the gap between germline ends came to 18 bases. The CDR3: CASSIDPGRPGQYF. CDR3 coding DNA: TGTGCCAGTAGTATTGATCCAGGGCGTCCTGGGCAGTACTTC.